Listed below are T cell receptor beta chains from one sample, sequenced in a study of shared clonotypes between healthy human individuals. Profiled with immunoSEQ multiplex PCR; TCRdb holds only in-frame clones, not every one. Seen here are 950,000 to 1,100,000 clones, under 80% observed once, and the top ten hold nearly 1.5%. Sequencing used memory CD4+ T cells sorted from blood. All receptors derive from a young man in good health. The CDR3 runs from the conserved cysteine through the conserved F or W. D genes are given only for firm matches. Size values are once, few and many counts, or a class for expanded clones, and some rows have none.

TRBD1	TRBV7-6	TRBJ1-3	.	TGTGCCAGCAGCCAAGGCGCAGGGGGCAGTGGAAACACCATATATTTT	CASSQGAGGSGNTIYF
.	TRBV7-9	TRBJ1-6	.	TGTGCCAGCCTGCGGGGGGGAGGTTATTCACCCCTCCACTTT	CASLRGGGYSPLHF
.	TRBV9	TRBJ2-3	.	TGTGCCAGCAGCGCACAGGGAGAGACAGATACGCAGTATTTT	CASSAQGETDTQYF
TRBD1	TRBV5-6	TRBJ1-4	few	TGTGCCAGCAGCCCGGGGGGGACAGGGAATGAAAAACTGTTTTTT	CASSPGGTGNEKLFF
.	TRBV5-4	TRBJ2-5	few	TGTGCCAGCAGCTTGGGGGACACCTTAGGGGATAGGACCCAGTACTTC	CASSLGDTLGDRTQYF
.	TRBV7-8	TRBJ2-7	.	TGTGCCAGCAGCCCACAACAGGGACTGGCCTACGAGCAGTACTTC	CASSPQQGLAYEQYF
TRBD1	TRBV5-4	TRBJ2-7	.	TGTGCCAGCAGCCCCAGACAGGGGTCCTACGAGCAGTACTTC	CASSPRQGSYEQYF
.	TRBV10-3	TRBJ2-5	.	TGTGCCATCGGGTCCGGGACTGGGGCTTTGGAGACCCAGTACTTC	CAIGSGTGALETQYF
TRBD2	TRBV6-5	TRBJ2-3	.	TGTGCCAGCAAACGACTAGCCTCCGGCACAGATACGCAGTATTTT	CASKRLASGTDTQYF
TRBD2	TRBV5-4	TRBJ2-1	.	TGTGCCAGCAGCATATCGACTAGCGGGGGGTACAATGAGCAGTTCTTC	CASSISTSGGYNEQFF
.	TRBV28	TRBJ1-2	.	TGTGCCAGCAGGACGACAGGAGCTAACTATGGCTACACCTTC	CASRTTGANYGYTF
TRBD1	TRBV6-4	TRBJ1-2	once	TGTGCCAGCAGTGCGTCCGGGACAGGGGGTTATGGCTACACCTTC	CASSASGTGGYGYTF
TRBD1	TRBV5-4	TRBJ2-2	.	TGTGCCAGCAGCCCCGCGGGTGTTCCGGGACAGGGTATTACCGGGGAGCTGTTTTTT	CASSPAGVPGQGITGELFF
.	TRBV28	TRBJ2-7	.	TGTGCCAGCAGTTTATTAGGGTCCGGTAATGGGGAGCAGTACTTC	CASSLLGSGNGEQYF
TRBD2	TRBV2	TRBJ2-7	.	TGTGCCAGCGATCTAGCGGGGTTGGTATACGAGCAGTACTTC	CASDLAGLVYEQYF
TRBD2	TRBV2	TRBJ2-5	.	TGTGCCAGCAGGGCCTCCCAAGCGGGGGGACAAGAGACCCAGTACTTC	CASRASQAGGQETQYF
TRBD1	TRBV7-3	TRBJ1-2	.	TGTGCCAGCAGCTTACACGGGACAGGGGCCCCCACCTTC	CASSLHGTGAPTF
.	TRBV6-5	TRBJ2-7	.	TGTGCCAGCAGAACGCAGGGGAGAGCCTACGAGCAGTACTTC	CASRTQGRAYEQYF
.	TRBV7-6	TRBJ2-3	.	TGTGCCAGCTCGATCGGGACGGCAGGCACAGATACGCAGTATTTT	CASSIGTAGTDTQYF
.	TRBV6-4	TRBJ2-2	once	TGTGCCAGCAGTAAGGAGGAAGGGGCCGGGGAGCTGTTTTTT	CASSKEEGAGELFF
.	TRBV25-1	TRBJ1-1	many	TGTGCCAGCGGTCGAGAGAACACTGAAGCTTTCTTT	CASGRENTEAFF
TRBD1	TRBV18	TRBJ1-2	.	TGTGCCAGCTCAGGATACATACAGGGGGCAGATGGCTACACCTTC	CASSGYIQGADGYTF
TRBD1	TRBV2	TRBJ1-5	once	TGTGCCAGCAGTCGCCGGACAGGGGATAGCAATCAGCCCCAGCATTTT	CASSRRTGDSNQPQHF
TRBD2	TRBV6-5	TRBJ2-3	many	TGTGCCAGCAGTTACTCAGCGGGAGGGCGAGATACGCAGTATTTT	CASSYSAGGRDTQYF
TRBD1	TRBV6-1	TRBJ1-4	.	TGTGCCAGCAGCCCCGGGGACAGGTACAATGAAAAACTGTTTTTT	CASSPGDRYNEKLFF
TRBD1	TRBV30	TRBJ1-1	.	TGTGCCGGAAACCCAGGGGGGACTGAAGCTTTCTTT	CAGNPGGTEAFF
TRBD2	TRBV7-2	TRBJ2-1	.	TGTGCCAGCAGCTCGGGTGGACTAGCGGTTTACAATGAGCAGTTCTTC	CASSSGGLAVYNEQFF
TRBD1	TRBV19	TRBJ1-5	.	TGTGCCAGTAGTGTCCGGGACAGAATTAGCAATCAGCCCCAGCATTTT	CASSVRDRISNQPQHF
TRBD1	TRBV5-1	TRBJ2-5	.	TGCGCCAGCAGCTTAGGGACAGCGTACCAAGAGACCCAGTACTTC	CASSLGTAYQETQYF
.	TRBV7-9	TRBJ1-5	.	TGTGCCAGCAGCCAGGGACACCAAGATCAGCCCCAGCATTTT	CASSQGHQDQPQHF
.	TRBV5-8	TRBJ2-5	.	TGTGCCAGCAGCTTTACAGGGACCTTACAAGAGACCCAGTACTTC	CASSFTGTLQETQYF
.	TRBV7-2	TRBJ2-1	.	TGTGCCAGCAAGGGTAGCTCCTACAATGAGCAGTTCTTC	CASKGSSYNEQFF
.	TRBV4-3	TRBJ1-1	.	TGCGCCAGCAGCCCTTCACGCTTGCTAGAAGCTTTCTTT	CASSPSRLLEAFF
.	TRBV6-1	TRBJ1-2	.	TGTGCCAGCAGTGAACGCCCTGGGGGGGTTCCGTATGGCTACACCTTC	CASSERPGGVPYGYTF
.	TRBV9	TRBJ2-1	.	TGTGCCAGCAGCGTAGGTGGCCAGTACAATGAGCAGTTCTTC	CASSVGGQYNEQFF
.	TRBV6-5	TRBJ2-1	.	TGTGCCAGCAGTTCCTACGGTGGATTTAGGTACAATGAGCAGTTCTTC	CASSSYGGFRYNEQFF
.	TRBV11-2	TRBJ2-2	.	TGTGCCAGCAGCCTACGGGGGGCAGGCAGCACCGGGGAGCTGTTTTTT	CASSLRGAGSTGELFF
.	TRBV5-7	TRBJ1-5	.	TGTGCCAGCAGCTTCCAGGGTTTGGGCAATCAGCCCCAGCATTTT	CASSFQGLGNQPQHF
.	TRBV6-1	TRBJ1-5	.	TGTGCCAGCTCCGGGGCGGGTCTCAGCAATCAGCCCCAGCATTTT	CASSGAGLSNQPQHF
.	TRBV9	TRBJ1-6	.	TGTGCCACTTCACGGGGGGAGGTGACTTCACCCCTCCACTTT	CATSRGEVTSPLHF